Below, 23 T cell receptor beta chains from the same sample are listed, as sequenced in a study of T cell responses to AZD1222 COVID-19 vaccine. TCRdb keeps only in-frame clones here, not all; method: immunoSEQ multiplex PCR. This table holds fewer than 120,000 clones, about nine tenths found once. Material: peripheral blood, obtained on day 0 of AZD1222 vaccination. Every receptor here comes from an adult in good health.

V gene TRBV28 combines with J gene TRBJ2-2; no definite D call. The CDR3 length is 13 residues. Germline V gene data show CDR1 as MDHEN and CDR2 as SYDVKM. Trimming left V 4 bases short and J 2 bases short, with 5 bases between. The CDR3 DNA reads as TGTGCCAGCAGTTCTCTCAACACCGGGGAGCTGTTTTTT. It encodes CASSSLNTGELFF. Together with reference TRBV28 and TRBJ2-2, the CDR3 gives the full variable domain: DVKVTQSSRYLVKRTGEKVFLECVQDMDHENMFWYRQDPGLGLRLIYFSYDVKMKEKGDIPEGYSVSREKKERFSLILESASTNQTSMYLCASSSLNTGELFFGEGSRLTVL.

This clone was recorded a few times. This sequence joins TRBV4-2 and TRBJ1-1; TRBD1 agrees at 7 bases. The CDR3 has 16 residues. The junction had 9 bases not matched to a gene; V was cut back by 4 bases and J by 1 base. Germline V gene data show CDR1 as LGHNA and CDR2 as YNFKEQ. The CDR3 here is CASSPVVGQPNTEAFF. Here the CDR3 DNA reads TGTGCCAGCAGCCCAGTAGTGGGACAGCCGAACACTGAAGCTTTCTTT.

The chain employs TRBV6-4 and TRBJ1-2; D gene unclear. Per the germline V gene, CDR1 is MRHNA and CDR2 is SNTAGT. V was shortened by 3 bases and J by 5 bases, with 10 bases between the two germline ends. This CDR3 has 13 residues. The CDR3: CASSEVFGYGYTF. CDR3 nucleotide sequence: TGTGCCAGCAGTGAGGTGTTTGGTTATGGCTACACCTTC.

The V and J genes are TRBV5-1 and TRBJ1-2; no clear D gene. Germline V CDR1 and CDR2: SGHRS, YFSETQ. CDR3 length equals 14 residues. V lost 3 bases to trimming and J lost 8 bases, with 17 bases between them. In DNA, the CDR3 is TGCGCCAGCAGCTCCTCGACCGCACTCCAGGGCTACACCTTC. This gives the protein CASSSSTALQGYTF.

V and J are TRBV3-1 (or the pseudogene TRBV3-2) and TRBJ2-1; TRBD2 matches 9 bases. Germline trimming cut 3 bases from V and 10 bases from J; bases unmatched to any gene: 10. In germline, CDR1 is LGHDT, CDR2 YNNKEL (reference sequence). The CDR3 loop spans 15 amino acids. The CDR3 bases are TGTGCCAGCAGCCAGGCGGGGGGGGCCGTCAACGAGCAGTTCTTC. It codes for CASSQAGGAVNEQFF.

This chain connects TRBV30 to TRBJ2-2, with unresolved D. This CDR3 region has 14 residues. Deletions cut 6 bases from V and 1 base from J, with 12 bases between. Germline V gene lookup returns CDR1 GTSNPN and CDR2 SVGIG (reference sequence). CDR3 nucleotide sequence: TGTGCCTGCCCGCGGTGGGGGAACACCGGGGAGCTGTTTTTT. It specifies CACPRWGNTGELFF.

This clone was seen a single time. The V and J genes are TRBV6-5 and TRBJ2-7; 8 nucleotides line up with TRBD1. CDR1 is MNHEY and CDR2 is SVGAGI in the germline V gene. The CDR3 loop spans 14 amino acids. The junction had 6 bases not matched to a gene; V was cut back by 7 bases and J by 1 base. In nucleotides, the CDR3 is TGTGCCAGCACCCCCGACAGGGGATCCTACGAGCAGTACTTC. It encodes CASTPDRGSYEQYF.

V usage is TRBV7-9 and J usage is TRBJ2-5, with D perhaps matching TRBD1 (5 bases). Germline values: CDR1 SEHNR, CDR2 FQNEAQ (reference sequence). The length of the CDR3 is 16 residues. Trimming removed 1 base at V and 0 bases at J, with 12 bases between. This CDR3 is CASSLVGHEYQETQYF. The CDR3 nucleotides read TGTGCCAGCAGCTTAGTAGGACATGAGTACCAAGAGACCCAGTACTTC.

CDR3 in amino acids: CASSLGGAGYTEAFF. As DNA, the CDR3 is TGTGCCAGCAGCTTGGGAGGGGCTGGATACACTGAAGCTTTCTTT. The rearrangement uses TRBV7-9 and TRBJ1-1; the D gene is possibly TRBD1 (5 bases). V was trimmed by 3 bases and J by 3 bases, leaving 14 bases between them. From germline, CDR1 is SEHNR and CDR2 FQNEAQ (reference sequence). The CDR3 loop spans 15 amino acids.

The V and J genes are TRBV30 and TRBJ1-1; D gene unclear. Looked up from germline, CDR1 is GTSNPN and CDR2 is SVGIG (reference sequence). The ends were cut back, 0 bases at V and 1 base at J, with 3 bases in the middle. The CDR3 has 12 amino acids. This CDR3 is CAWSVGNTEAFF. For the CDR3, the DNA is TGTGCCTGGAGTGTAGGGAACACTGAAGCTTTCTTT.

V gene TRBV6-1 combines with J gene TRBJ1-4, with a weak D call TRBD1 (6 bases). Per germline, CDR1 MNHNS and CDR2 SASEGT. This CDR3 spans 16 amino acids. Trimming cost V 3 bases and J 8 bases, with 19 bases left between them. The CDR3 sequence: CASSDPRGARGEKLFF. The CDR3 coding sequence is TGTGCCAGCAGTGACCCCCGGGGGGCGCGGGGGGAAAAACTGTTTTTT.

The chain recombines TRBV28 with TRBJ1-4, with D unclear. In germline, CDR1 is MDHEN, CDR2 SYDVKM. This CDR3 has 15 amino acids. V was clipped by 7 bases and J by 0 bases, with 12 bases between them. The CDR3 sequence: CASTPRWPTNEKLFF. CDR3 coding DNA: TGTGCCAGCACCCCACGGTGGCCAACTAATGAAAAACTGTTTTTT.

This sequence joins TRBV6-5 and TRBJ2-7, with a possible D match to TRBD2 (5 bases). From germline, CDR1 is MNHEY and CDR2 SVGAGI. This CDR3 is built from 16 residues. V was pared by 4 bases and J by 2 bases, with 18 bases between. The CDR3 spells CASSSPSGSPTYEQYF. DNA of the CDR3: TGTGCCAGCAGTTCCCCCTCGGGGTCCCCCACCTACGAGCAGTACTTC.

V gene TRBV28 combines with J gene TRBJ1-4; 9 positions match TRBD1. This CDR3 comprises 14 residues. With 6 bases clipped from V and 8 bases from J, the junction kept 7 bases outside the gene matches. Per germline, CDR1 MDHEN and CDR2 SYDVKM. The CDR3 DNA reads TGTGCCAGCAGGGCAACAGGGGGCCGCGAAAAACTGTTTTTT. The encoded protein is CASRATGGREKLFF.

This clone was seen just once. The V gene is TRBV10-2, the J gene TRBJ2-1, with TRBD2 identical over 10 bases. Trimming took 6 bases from V and 5 from J; bases not matched to a gene: 7. CDR1 WSHSY and CDR2 SAAADI come from the germline V gene. The CDR3 is made up of 15 amino acids. The CDR3 region has the DNA TGCGCCAGCAGAGTAGCGGGGGGCTATAACAATGAGCAGTTCTTC. Translating it yields CASRVAGGYNNEQFF.

The chain carries TRBV7-8 and TRBJ1-5, with a weak D call TRBD1 (6 bases). V lost 1 base, J lost 0 bases, and 7 bases lay in between. In germline, CDR1 is SGHVS, CDR2 FQNEAQ. CDR3 length: 15 amino acids. CDR3 in amino acids: CASSLGTVSNQPQHF. CDR3 nucleotides: TGTGCCAGCAGCTTAGGGACAGTTAGCAATCAGCCCCAGCATTTT.

This rearrangement joins TRBV28 to TRBJ2-1; TRBD2 aligns across 9 bases. With 6 bases clipped from V and 13 bases from J, the junction kept 13 bases outside the gene matches. The CDR3 is 14 amino acids. The germline CDR1 and CDR2 sequences are MDHEN and SYDVKM. The CDR3 loop reads CASRDPGLADDQFF. For the CDR3, the DNA is TGTGCCAGCAGAGACCCGGGACTAGCTGACGATCAGTTCTTC.

This clone was found once. This chain connects TRBV24-1 to TRBJ1-3, with TRBD1 matching 8 bases. The CDR3 spans 15 residues. V was pared by 3 bases and J by 3 bases, with 3 bases of the junction left unmatched. The germline V gene has CDR1 KGHDR and CDR2 SFDVKD. This chain's CDR3 is CATSDATGVGNTIYF. The CDR3 DNA reads TGTGCCACCAGTGATGCGACAGGGGTTGGAAACACCATATATTTT.

V usage is TRBV12-3 or TRBV12-4 and J usage is TRBJ2-1, with D hard to call. V lost 5 bases, J lost 10 bases, and 15 bases lay in between. The CDR3 has 13 amino acids. The CDR3 DNA reads as TGTGCCAGCAGTCCCCGGACGGCCACGGAGCAGTTCTTC. Protein sequence: CASSPRTATEQFF.

This chain joins TRBV28 and TRBJ1-5; TRBD1 matches at 8 bases. V shed 5 bases and J 8 bases; nucleotides not matched to a gene: 11. Germline lookup yields CDR1 MDHEN and CDR2 SYDVKM. This CDR3 contains 15 residues. The CDR3 here is CASSQSTGGVKPQHF. CDR3 DNA sequence: TGTGCCAGCAGTCAATCAACAGGGGGGGTAAAGCCCCAGCATTTT.

A single count supports this clone. CDR3 sequence (DNA): TGTGCAAGTCGCTTATGGATTTTGTGTAGCGTCACCGGGGAGCTGTTTTTT. It codes for CASRLWILCSVTGELFF. The chain joins TRBV12-2 to TRBJ2-2; the D segment call TRBD2 is taken from the table without a DNA check. TRBV12-2 is recorded as a pseudogene. The CDR3 length is 17 residues.

V usage is TRBV5-5 and J usage is TRBJ2-1; 9 positions match TRBD1. V lost 1 base, J lost 4 bases, and 3 bases stayed unmatched. The CDR3 extends over 15 amino acids. The germline V gene has CDR1 SGHKS and CDR2 YYEKEE (reference sequence). The CDR3 loop reads CASSLRTGDYNEQFF. In DNA, the CDR3 is TGTGCCAGCAGCTTGCGGACAGGGGATTACAATGAGCAGTTCTTC. Drawing the rest from reference TRBV5-5 and TRBJ2-1, the complete variable domain is DAGVTQSPTHLIKTRGQQVTLRCSPISGHKSVSWYQQVLGQGPQFIFQYYEKEERGRGNFPDRFSARQFPNYSSELNVNALLLGDSALYLCASSLRTGDYNEQFFGPGTRLTVL.

This chain uses TRBV3-1 (or the pseudogene TRBV3-2) with TRBJ1-3, with D hard to call. The CDR3 has 14 residues. The germline V and J ends were trimmed by 4 bases and 0 bases, with 7 bases remaining between them. Germline V CDR1 and CDR2: LGHDT, YNNKEL (reference sequence). In DNA, the CDR3 is TGTGCCAGCAGCCCACGGGGCTCTGGAAACACCATATATTTT. Encoded protein: CASSPRGSGNTIYF.